The next 7 T cell receptor beta chains were all read from a single sample in a study of cytomegalovirus exposure and HLA in healthy donors. Amplification used 60 Vbeta primers and 13 Jbeta primers. Measured with immunoSEQ multiplex PCR; TCRdb has only the in-frame clones, and not every one. Altogether about 200,000 clones are present, roughly four fifths being singletons, with the ten largest covering about 0.092%. The material sequenced was PBMCs. These receptors were taken from a boy aged 2 to 10 in good health and CMV-seronegative.

The CDR3 sequence is CAISGVRGRYEQYF. In DNA, the CDR3 is TGTGCCATCAGTGGGGTCAGGGGAAGGTACGAGCAGTACTTC. The rearrangement links TRBV10-3 to TRBJ2-7, with TRBD1 as a possible D gene (6 bases). The CDR3 has 14 amino acids. With 4 bases removed from V and 4 bases from J, the gap between germline ends came to 14 bases. CDR1 ENHRY and CDR2 SYGVKD come from the germline V gene.

The CDR3 here is CASSLEIGGISTEAFF. The CDR3 DNA follows: TGTGCCAGCAGCTTAGAGATTGGAGGAATAAGTACTGAAGCTTTCTTT. The chain combines TRBV11-2 with TRBJ1-1; D unresolved. The germline gives CDR1 SGHAT, CDR2 FQNNGV. With 0 bases removed from V and 5 bases from J, the gap between germline ends came to 16 bases. This CDR3 region has 16 residues.

The rearrangement joins TRBV7-3 to TRBJ2-7; the match to TRBD1 covers 8 bases. V dropped 5 bases and J dropped 2; count of bases not matched to a gene: 11. Germline V gives CDR1 SGHTA, CDR2 FQGTGA. The CDR3 has 16 residues. In DNA form, the CDR3 reads TGTGCCAGCAGCACCAACCGGGACAGGTACCCCTACGAGCAGTACTTC. It yields the protein CASSTNRDRYPYEQYF.

With respect to this clone: Relative to the germline gene, one junction end is altered; a read error may explain this. The chain joins TRBV7-7 to TRBJ2-2; TRBD1 matches at 10 bases. The CDR3 is made up of 14 amino acids. The germline V gene encodes CDR1 SSHAT and CDR2 FNYEAQ (reference sequence). The CDR3 bases are TGTGCTAGCAGTCCGGGACAGGGGTACGAGGAGCTGTTTTTT. Its protein product is CASSPGQGYEELFF.

The V call is TRBV10-2, the J call TRBJ1-5, with no clear D. The ends were cut back, 2 bases at V and 11 bases at J, with 19 bases in the middle. The V gene's germline CDR1 is WSHSY and CDR2 SAAADI. The CDR3 runs 15 residues. The CDR3 DNA is TGCGCCAGCAGTGAGACCCGGGCCAGCGGGGAGGCCCAGCATTTT. Encoded protein: CASSETRASGEAQHF.

The chain joins TRBV4-3 to TRBJ1-1; 10 nucleotides agree with TRBD1. The CDR3 covers 17 residues. CDR1 and CDR2 (germline): LGHNA, YSLEER. With V trimmed by 4 bases and J by 3 bases, 11 bases remained unmatched. This CDR3 reads CASSLWGLGQGHTEAFF. Written as DNA, the CDR3 is TGCGCCAGCAGCCTCTGGGGATTGGGACAGGGGCACACTGAAGCTTTCTTT.

The rearrangement links TRBV4-1 to TRBJ1-6, with TRBD1 matching 7 bases. J was trimmed by 10 bases and V by 1 base; bases with no gene match: 7. Germline V gene lookup returns CDR1 MGHRA and CDR2 YSYEKL. The CDR3 spans 15 residues. The CDR3 nucleotides are TGCGCCAGCAGCCAAGGACAGGGCGAAGGGTCACCCCTCCACTTT. It is translated as CASSQGQGEGSPLHF.